Below are 22 T cell receptor beta chains sequenced from a single sample in a study of blood T cell repertoires in COVID-19. Using immunoSEQ multiplex PCR, the repertoire was profiled, and TCRdb retains in-frame clones only, with some absent. The sample consists of about 300,000 clones, more than 80% of them appearing once. The specimen sequenced was peripheral blood. The receptors come from a woman aged 45-59 years with COVID-19, enrolled during active disease.

The V and J genes are TRBV7-2 and TRBJ2-7, with 8 bases matching TRBD2. V was clipped by 4 bases and J by 4 bases; unmatched bases: 9. This CDR3 is 15 amino acids long. The germline CDR1 and CDR2 sequences are SGHTA and FQGNSA. The CDR3 spells CASSSYGTSTYEQYF. The CDR3 bases are TGTGCCAGCAGCTCCTACGGGACTAGTACATACGAGCAGTACTTC.

V and J are TRBV29-1 and TRBJ2-7; the D gene is possibly TRBD1 (6 bases). Germline values: CDR1 SQVTM, CDR2 ANQGSEA. There are 12 residues in the CDR3. V lost 3 bases and J lost 3, with 9 bases in between. The CDR3 region has the DNA TGCAGCGTTGAGGGACACCTCTACGAGCAGTACTTC. Amino acids: CSVEGHLYEQYF.

The V and J genes are TRBV6-1 and TRBJ2-7; no clear D. Germline CDR1 reads MNHNS; CDR2 reads SASEGT. This CDR3 spans 15 amino acids. V lost 0 bases and J 4 bases, leaving 13 bases between the germline ends. CDR3 coding DNA: TGTGCCAGCAGTGAAGCACGCCAGGCCGGATACGAGCAGTACTTC. Residues: CASSEARQAGYEQYF.

This clone is a singleton in its sample. For the CDR3, the DNA is TGCGCCAGCAGCCAAGTGATAGCGGAGAGAGAGGGCTACACCTTC. Encoded protein: CASSQVIAEREGYTF. The V and J genes are TRBV4-3 and TRBJ1-2; no reliable D call. The V gene lost 1 base and the J gene lost 8 bases, with 17 bases spanning the gap. The CDR3 spans 15 residues. Germline V gene lookup returns CDR1 LGHNA and CDR2 YSLEER.

Concerning this clone: The identical CDR3 is also encoded by other nucleotide sequences in the sample. This chain connects TRBV30 to TRBJ2-7; 9 bases line up with TRBD1. The CDR3 is made up of 12 amino acids. J lost 3 bases, V lost 5 bases, and 2 bases had no gene match. CDR1 and CDR2 from the germline V gene are GTSNPN and SVGIG (reference sequence). The CDR3 region has the DNA TGTGCCTGGGGGGACAGGGTCTACGAGCAGTACTTC. Amino acid sequence: CAWGDRVYEQYF.

The chain uses TRBV24-1 and TRBJ2-1; D may be TRBD2 (7 bases). The CDR3 sequence is 15 residues long. The germline V and J ends were trimmed by 5 bases and 0 bases, with 10 bases remaining between them. Germline V gene data show CDR1 as KGHDR and CDR2 as SFDVKD. The CDR3 coding sequence is TGTGCCACCAGTGGGGGAGGGGGCTCCTACAATGAGCAGTTCTTC. Residues: CATSGGGGSYNEQFF.

V is TRBV5-6 and J is TRBJ2-7, with TRBD2 matching over 13 bases. V was pared by 0 bases and J by 5 bases, with 5 bases of the junction left unmatched. The CDR3 covers 16 residues. Germline CDR1 reads SGHDT; CDR2 reads YYEEEE. The CDR3 loop reads CASSLALAGGFDEQYF. In DNA, the CDR3 is TGTGCCAGCAGCTTGGCACTAGCGGGAGGGTTTGACGAGCAGTACTTC.

This chain links TRBV27 with TRBJ1-6; 9 bases align to TRBD1. V was pared by 6 bases and J by 0 bases, with 12 bases of the junction left unmatched. The CDR3 runs to 19 residues. The germline V gene has CDR1 MNHEY and CDR2 SMNVEV (reference sequence). This chain's CDR3 is CASRPTSTGGSSYNSPLHF. CDR3 DNA: TGTGCCAGCAGACCAACCTCGACAGGGGGAAGCTCCTATAATTCACCCCTCCACTTT.

V is TRBV7-2 and J is TRBJ1-3; 7 nucleotides match TRBD1. CDR1 is SGHTA, CDR2 FQGNSA, per germline. The trim removed 5 bases at V and 7 bases at J, leaving 5 bases unmatched. The CDR3 contains 13 residues. Written as DNA, the CDR3 is TGTGCCAGCAGCCCGAAACAGGGGAACACCATATATTTT. Amino acid sequence: CASSPKQGNTIYF.

The chain employs TRBV6-4 and TRBJ2-1; 10 nucleotides agree with TRBD2. The CDR3 has 15 amino acids. V lost 6 bases, J lost 5 bases, and 7 bases stayed unmatched. CDR1 is MRHNA, CDR2 SNTAGT, per germline. The CDR3 nucleotides are TGTGCCAGCAGCCCCGAGCGGGAGGGCCACAATGAGCAGTTCTTC. Translating gives CASSPEREGHNEQFF.

This clone was recorded once. The V and J genes are TRBV24-1 and TRBJ2-7; 7 bases match TRBD1. V was pared by 2 bases and J by 3 bases, with 6 bases of the junction left unmatched. Germline lookup yields CDR1 KGHDR and CDR2 SFDVKD. The CDR3 sequence is 15 residues long. Here the CDR3 DNA reads TGTGCCACCAGTGATTCGGGACAGCCATACTACGAGCAGTACTTC. Translating it yields CATSDSGQPYYEQYF.

The chain employs TRBV6-2 or TRBV6-3 and TRBJ2-5; 10 bases fit TRBD2. CDR1 and CDR2 from the germline V gene are MNHEY and SVGEGT. The CDR3 totals 15 residues. V shed 6 bases and J 5 bases; nucleotides not matched to a gene: 9. The CDR3, as DNA: TGTGCCAGCAGCCACGGAAGCGGGAGGGTTGAGACCCAGTACTTC. Its protein is CASSHGSGRVETQYF.

The CDR3 loop is CASSFTGTGSNQPQHF. Written as DNA, the CDR3 is TGTGCCAGCAGCTTTACCGGGACAGGGAGCAATCAGCCCCAGCATTTT. V gene TRBV7-2 combines with J gene TRBJ1-5, with 9 positions matching TRBD1. Germline lookup yields CDR1 SGHTA and CDR2 FQGNSA. Trimming removed 3 bases from V and 1 base from J; junction bases left unmatched: 4. This CDR3 is built from 16 residues.

The chain is built from TRBV7-9 and TRBJ1-4, with D hard to call. The CDR3 length is 15 residues. The V gene's germline CDR1 is SEHNR and CDR2 FQNEAQ (reference sequence). Trimming shortened V by 4 bases and J by 7 bases, and 16 bases separated the two germline ends. CDR3 bases: TGTGCCAGCAGCTCGGTGGGATACGGACTTGAAAAACTGTTTTTT. Protein: CASSSVGYGLEKLFF.

The chain recombines TRBV19 with TRBJ2-3, with TRBD1 as a possible D gene (6 bases). CDR1 is LNHDA, CDR2 SQIVND, per germline (reference sequence). V dropped 1 base and J dropped 0 bases, with 17 bases sitting between them. The CDR3 has 18 residues. CDR3 residues: CASSIGNRVNPSTDTQYF. CDR3 nucleotide sequence: TGTGCCAGTAGTATAGGAAACAGGGTCAACCCCAGCACAGATACGCAGTATTTT.

A single count supports this clone. V usage is TRBV27 and J usage is TRBJ2-1, with 7 bases fitting TRBD2. The CDR3 has 17 amino acids. From germline, CDR1 is MNHEY and CDR2 SMNVEV (reference sequence). J lost 9 bases, V lost 0 bases, and 14 bases had no gene match. The CDR3 sequence: CASSLSRIGRAPGEQFF. CDR3 bases: TGTGCCAGCAGTTTATCGAGAATAGGGAGGGCACCCGGTGAGCAGTTCTTC.

The V gene is TRBV24-1, the J gene TRBJ1-5, with a possible D match to TRBD1 (5 bases). The CDR3 is 13 amino acids. The germline CDR1 and CDR2 sequences are KGHDR and SFDVKD. Trimming pared 5 bases from V and 4 bases from J, leaving 8 bases between. The CDR3 DNA is TGTGCCACCAGTGCAGGGCCGAATCAGCCCCAGCATTTT. Residues: CATSAGPNQPQHF.

This CDR3 reads CASSLTSDGTQYF. For the CDR3, the DNA is TGTGCCAGCAGCTTAACTAGCGACGGTACGCAGTATTTT. V and J are TRBV7-3 and TRBJ2-3; maybe TRBD2 (5 bases). There are 13 residues in the CDR3. Trimming left V 0 bases short and J 8 bases short, with 9 bases between. Germline CDR1 reads SGHTA; CDR2 reads FQGTGA.

The chain is built from TRBV28 and TRBJ1-2, with D perhaps matching TRBD1 (5 bases). Trimming left V 3 bases short and J 6 bases short, with 17 bases between. In germline, CDR1 is MDHEN, CDR2 SYDVKM. The CDR3 sequence is 15 residues long. The CDR3 DNA follows: TGTGCCAGCAGTTTCGGGGGACCTTTGGTCGATGGCTACACCTTC. Translated: CASSFGGPLVDGYTF.

CDR3 nucleotide sequence: TGCGCCAGCAGCGCAGAGACAGTTTTTAATGAAAAACTGTTTTTT. It translates to CASSAETVFNEKLFF. V is TRBV4-1 and J is TRBJ1-4; possibly TRBD1 for D (5 bases). Germline loops: CDR1 MGHRA, CDR2 YSYEKL. V lost 5 bases and J 4 bases, leaving 14 bases between the germline ends. The CDR3 sequence is 15 residues long.

The V gene is TRBV5-1, the J gene TRBJ2-1; TRBD2 aligns across 16 bases. CDR3 length: 15 residues. The germline V gene encodes CDR1 SGHRS and CDR2 YFSETQ. Trimming removed 3 bases from V and 10 bases from J; junction bases left unmatched: 4. The CDR3 is CASSSGTSGRAEQFF. The CDR3 DNA follows: TGCGCCAGCAGCTCTGGGACTAGCGGGAGGGCCGAGCAGTTCTTC. The full variable domain, with the rest looked up from reference TRBV5-1 and TRBJ2-1, is KAGVTQTPRYLIKTRGQQVTLSCSPISGHRSVSWYQQTPGQGLQFLFEYFSETQRNKGNFPGRFSGRQFSNSRSEMNVSTLELGDSALYLCASSSGTSGRAEQFFGPGTRLTVL.

This chain links TRBV14 with TRBJ1-2; D uncertain. CDR1 SGHDN and CDR2 FVKESK come from the germline V gene. Trimming took off 0 bases at V and 10 bases at J, with 12 bases between the two ends. The CDR3 extends over 13 amino acids. The DNA for the CDR3 is TGTGCCAGCAGCCAAGATTATACGGGGTCCTACACCTTC. As protein: CASSQDYTGSYTF. Complete variable domain (other parts from reference TRBV14 and TRBJ1-2): EAGVTQFPSHSVIEKGQTVTLRCDPISGHDNLYWYRRVMGKEIKFLLHFVKESKQDESGMPNNRFLAERTGGTYSTLKVQPAELEDSGVYFCASSQDYTGSYTFGSGTRLTVV.